Following are 20 T cell receptor beta chains from one sample sequenced in a study. MiXCR, run by TCRdb on the 5' RACE reads, gives a single entry per CDR3 protein. This table holds more than 55,000 distinct CDR3 sequences, roughly 28% found once. Cells sorted as Tregs were CD4+, CD25+ and CD127-/low. Sequencing was carried out using tumor-infiltrating Tregs sorted from the breast tumor. These TCRs come from a female donor with breast cancer.

V and J are TRBV5-1 and TRBJ2-6, with TRBD1 as a possible D gene (6 bases). CDR1 and CDR2 from the germline V gene are SGHRS and YFSETQ. The length of the CDR3 is 18 residues. Trimming removed 1 base from V and 0 bases from J, with 14 bases in between. The CDR3 is CASSLNTGRSSGANVLTF. CDR3 coding DNA: TGCGCCAGCAGCTTGAATACAGGGAGATCCTCTGGGGCCAACGTCCTGACTTTC.

The chain is built from TRBV5-1 and TRBJ2-5; possibly TRBD1 for D (6 bases). V dropped 3 bases and J dropped 6 bases, with 12 bases sitting between them. Germline CDR1 reads SGHRS; CDR2 reads YFSETQ. The length of the CDR3 is 13 residues. The CDR3 loop is CASSSETGKTQYF. The DNA of the CDR3 is TGCGCCAGCAGCTCCGAGACAGGCAAGACCCAGTACTTC.

Comments on this clonotype: A much larger clone sits a single nucleotide away, making a read error possible. The chain recombines TRBV20-1 with TRBJ2-7; D remains unclear. The germline CDR1 and CDR2 sequences are DFQATT and SNEGSKA (reference sequence). Trimming shortened V by 6 bases and J by 3 bases, and 9 bases separated the two germline ends. The CDR3 runs to 11 residues. This chain's CDR3 is CSASMDYEQYF. In nucleotides, the CDR3 is TGCAGTGCCTCGATGGACTACGAGCAGTACTTC.

This clonotype turned up a few times. This may be a read error: a much more frequent sequence differs by one nucleotide. This chain connects TRBV7-2 to TRBJ2-1; D is undetermined. The CDR3 is 13 amino acids. V gave up 5 bases and J gave up 0 bases, with 5 bases separating them. Germline CDR1 reads SGHTA; CDR2 reads FQGNSA. CDR3 bases: TGTGCCAGCAGCCGTAACTCCTACAATGAGCAGTTCTTC. Protein: CASSRNSYNEQFF.

This clonotype was seen repeatedly, ten times or more. V is TRBV27 and J is TRBJ2-6; 7 nucleotides match TRBD1. With 6 bases clipped from V and 2 bases from J, the junction kept 10 bases outside the gene matches. The CDR3 is made up of 17 amino acids. Germline V gene data show CDR1 as MNHEY and CDR2 as SMNVEV (reference sequence). The CDR3 loop is CASSTDRVVAGANVLTF. CDR3 in DNA: TGTGCCAGCAGCACCGACAGGGTAGTGGCTGGGGCCAACGTCCTGACTTTC.

This clonotype was detected only a few times. V usage is TRBV10-3 and J usage is TRBJ2-5; 7 nucleotides agree with TRBD1. Germline lookup yields CDR1 ENHRY and CDR2 SYGVKD. The length of the CDR3 is 16 residues. V shed 6 bases, J shed 0 bases, and the junction held 10 bases outside the gene matches. CDR3 amino acids: CAISQEQQGHQETQYF. The CDR3 DNA reads as TGTGCCATCAGCCAGGAACAACAGGGGCACCAAGAGACCCAGTACTTC.

The V call is TRBV5-6, the J call TRBJ2-3, with D unresolved. V was trimmed by 4 bases and J by 1 base, leaving 13 bases between them. The germline gives CDR1 SGHDT, CDR2 YYEEEE. The CDR3 sequence is 15 residues long. The CDR3 sequence is CASSLIGARTDTQYF. The CDR3 DNA reads as TGTGCCAGCAGCCTAATTGGAGCGCGCACAGATACGCAGTATTTT.

In nucleotides, the CDR3 is TGTGCCAGCAGCTTAGACAGGGTCCCTCAGTATTTT. Translation gives CASSLDRVPQYF. The chain couples TRBV11-2 to TRBJ2-3; a weak D match, TRBD1 (5 bases). The CDR3 is 12 amino acids. V lost 0 bases to trimming and J lost 12 bases, with 10 bases between them. The germline V gene encodes CDR1 SGHAT and CDR2 FQNNGV.

This clonotype has a handful of counts. The chain combines TRBV5-1 with TRBJ2-1; D gene unclear. The CDR3 has 12 amino acids. Germline V gene data show CDR1 as SGHRS and CDR2 as YFSETQ. V was trimmed by 1 base and J by 7 bases, leaving 6 bases between them. The CDR3: CASSLWTNEQFF. In DNA, the CDR3 is TGCGCCAGCAGCTTGTGGACGAATGAGCAGTTCTTC.

Notes on this clonotype: At one of its ends the junction is not consistent with the germline gene, which may arise from a read error. This chain's CDR3 is CSAREYNELFF. CDR3 coding DNA: TGCAGTGCTCGGGAGTACAATGAGCTGTTCTTC. This chain connects TRBV20-1 to TRBJ2-1, with D tentatively TRBD2 (6 bases). This CDR3 is 11 amino acids long. Germline CDR1 and CDR2: DFQATT and SNEGSKA (reference sequence).

This clonotype has a single count. V gene TRBV6-6 combines with J gene TRBJ2-7, with D maybe TRBD2 (6 bases). In germline, CDR1 is MNHNY, CDR2 SVGAGI (reference sequence). The CDR3 length is 13 residues. With 6 bases removed from V and 3 bases from J, the gap between germline ends came to 12 bases. In DNA form, the CDR3 reads TGTGCCAGCAGCTCCCTCGGGGGCTACGAGCAGTACTTC. Translated: CASSSLGGYEQYF.

This clonotype was counted at least ten times. The chain carries TRBV4-2 and TRBJ2-7; 8 nucleotides align to TRBD2. Per germline, CDR1 LGHNA and CDR2 YNFKEQ. Losses at the gene ends were 0 bases for V and 2 bases for J; bases not matched to a gene: 12. This CDR3 has 18 amino acids. CDR3 sequence reads: CASSQEVLVTSVTYEQYF. The CDR3 DNA reads TGTGCCAGCAGCCAAGAGGTGTTGGTGACTAGCGTAACCTACGAGCAGTACTTC.

The chain employs TRBV5-1 and TRBJ2-1; D remains ambiguous. V shed 1 base and J shed 6 bases, with 8 bases lying between them. This CDR3 region has 13 residues. CDR1 and CDR2 from the germline V gene are SGHRS and YFSETQ. CDR3 nucleotide sequence: TGCGCCAGCAGCTTGAATCTTGGCAATGAGCAGTTCTTC. Residues: CASSLNLGNEQFF.

This clonotype was detected a few times. The rearrangement links TRBV9 to TRBJ2-1; 15 bases fit TRBD2. J was trimmed by 5 bases and V by 7 bases; bases with no gene match: 10. This CDR3 has 17 amino acids. The V gene's germline CDR1 is SGDLS and CDR2 YYNGEE. Here the CDR3 DNA reads TGTGCCAGCGGCCCGGGACTAGCGGGAGGTTGGGACAATGAGCAGTTCTTC. Translated, it gives CASGPGLAGGWDNEQFF.

This clonotype has ten or more counts. V and J are TRBV18 and TRBJ2-1, with TRBD2 identical over 8 bases. Germline V CDR1 and CDR2: KGHSH, LQKENI. The CDR3 is 16 amino acids. The trim removed 0 bases at V and 7 bases at J, leaving 8 bases unmatched. CDR3 sequence (DNA): TGTGCCAGCTCACCACCCGGAGCGGGAGTTTTAAATGAGCAGTTCTTC. Protein product: CASSPPGAGVLNEQFF.

This clonotype appeared a few times. The V call is TRBV5-6, the J call TRBJ2-1, with D maybe TRBD2 (5 bases). Between the trimmed V and J ends, which lost 4 bases and 4 bases, there was a span of 18 bases. This CDR3 comprises 16 residues. Germline-derived CDR1 and CDR2 are SGHDT and YYEEEE. The chain's CDR3 is CASSILDSRHYNEQFF. The CDR3 bases are TGTGCCAGCAGCATACTGGACTCGCGTCATTACAATGAGCAGTTCTTC.

The chain joins TRBV6-5 to TRBJ1-2; 9 bases are shared with TRBD1. The V gene's germline CDR1 is MNHEY and CDR2 SVGAGI. This CDR3 region has 15 residues. V gave up 5 bases and J gave up 4 bases; unmatched junction bases: 8. CDR3 protein: CASSRRQGGFYGYTF. The CDR3 DNA sequence: TGTGCCAGCAGTAGAAGACAGGGGGGATTCTATGGCTACACCTTC.

The sample holds a few counts of this clonotype. The chain employs TRBV12-3 or TRBV12-4 and TRBJ2-7; D is unresolved. This CDR3 comprises 13 residues. Trimming pared 2 bases from V and 2 bases from J, leaving 7 bases between. The CDR3, as DNA: TGTGCCAGCAGTTTACAAGCGCCCTACGAGCAGTACTTC. Amino acid sequence: CASSLQAPYEQYF.

This chain links TRBV6-1 with TRBJ2-3, with TRBD1 identical over 8 bases. The germline CDR1 and CDR2 sequences are MNHNS and SASEGT. Trimming at V came to 6 bases and at J to 4 bases, leaving 6 bases not matched to a gene. The CDR3 runs to 14 residues. CDR3 in amino acids: CASRPDRVSDTQYF. In DNA form, the CDR3 reads TGTGCCAGCAGGCCGGACAGGGTGTCAGATACGCAGTATTTT.

This clonotype was detected only a few times. The V call is TRBV20-1, the J call TRBJ1-1, with TRBD1 matching over 7 bases. Unmatched junction bases numbered 22, after V lost 0 bases and J lost 6 bases. Germline V gives CDR1 DFQATT, CDR2 SNEGSKA (reference sequence). This CDR3 contains 19 residues. CDR3 sequence reads: CSARDYRQGRAWNTPEAFF. The DNA of the CDR3 is TGCAGTGCTAGAGACTACCGACAGGGAAGGGCATGGAATACGCCTGAAGCTTTCTTT.